This entry is about one T cell receptor (beta chain). Its antigen has not been determined. The protocol used for the library was the immunoSEQ multiplex PCR assay. For the multiplex PCR, a mixture combining 60 forward primers for TCR Vbeta segments and 13 reverse primers for TCR Jbeta segments was used. Amplification of the CDR3 region of rearranged TCR beta genes was performed with a multiplex PCR assay on genomic DNA. The amplified TCR beta libraries were sequenced on the Illumina HiSeq System as 87-base-pair reads. Turning to the authors' computational methods: Across the 500 to 850 repertoires, a later analysis counted roughly 77 million unique TCR beta chains, approximately 12 million of which were shared by at least two donors. Raw reads were error-corrected and collapsed into unique sequences by a nearest-neighbor algorithm in which closely related sequences were merged to remove PCR and sequencing errors. Alignment of CDR3 sequences to IMGT reference sequences was used to assign V, D and J gene segments. For a sequence to be retained, at least a six-nucleotide match to both a V gene segment and a J gene segment was required. Rearrangements were called productive when the CDR3 lacked stop codons and stayed in frame with V and J; all others were non-productive. Following IMGT convention, CDR3 was defined as the stretch from the second conserved V-encoded cysteine to the conserved J-encoded phenylalanine. In an earlier analysis of roughly 610 of the donors, sequences lacking an unambiguous match to a single V gene segment were excluded. In an earlier analysis of approximately 590 of the donors, a V segment was called functional when productive rearrangements were above 56.7%, and segregating when the standard deviation between donors exceeded 5%. To diagnose cytomegalovirus status from the catalog of TCR beta chain sequences, a statistical classification framework was built. A later analysis assigned V and J genes by comparing TCR nucleotide sequences with IMGT/GENE-DB human TR gene sequences. A later analysis assigned CDR3 sequences and most-parsimonious VDJ recombination scenarios with the TCRdist pipeline. In a later analysis, every TCR beta chain was defined by the combination of its CDR3 amino acid sequence and its V-gene family, and reads without a unique V-gene family were dropped. A later analysis removed 592 highly shared, low-generation-probability nucleotide sequences to deal with suspected cross-contamination and a sequencing artifact. A later analysis calculated a clonal expansion index for each public chain from normalized within-repertoire ranks of inferred template counts. Generation probabilities in a later analysis came from a VDJ recombination model fitted to out-of-frame rearrangements, and those results were checked against IGoR. In a later analysis, TCR-TCR, TCR-HLA and TCR-CMV co-occurrence was scored with hypergeometric tests, and a repertoire-size bias correction was applied to TCR pairs. To estimate false discovery rates, a later analysis permuted the HLA or CMV assignments 20 times. In a later analysis, co-occurring TCRs were grouped using DBSCAN, with TCRdist sequence similarity added in when clustering inside HLA-allele-positive subsets. Co-occurrence clustering excluded repertoires with fewer than 30,000 or more than 120,000 public chains, plus five with anomalous nucleotide sharing. Sourced from immuneACCESS, this table was stored by TCRdb with only in-frame sequences that have V and J called. A share of the clones is absent; for the studies checked, an unresolved V gene accounts for under half, and the remainder has no known explanation. That table furnishes V, J and clone size, whereas the DNA furnished D and trimming. This sample's table carries 150,000 to 200,000 clones. 1.3% of the sample is taken by the ten largest.

The junction shows trimming of 9 bases on V and 8 bases on J, plus 23 bases between the germline ends. The germline V gene (reference sequence) specifies WNHNN as CDR1 and SYGVQD as CDR2. The CDR3, from cysteine to phenylalanine, totals 15 residues. The DNA shown is the 45-base CDR3, in frame from base 1. The data derive from a study of cytomegalovirus exposure and HLA in healthy donors (dated by TCRdb to 2015 to 2018). Context from the whole study: An earlier analysis of some 600 of the donors reported over 250 Gb of sequence data and around 120 million unique TCR beta sequences obtained from around 180 million T cells. An early release that covered approximately 600 HLA-typed donors contained approximately 300 gigabases of sequencing data and 80 million or so unique TCR sequences. Among around 400 genotyped donors of the cohort, an average of roughly 230,000 unique TCR beta nucleotide sequences was sequenced per donor, of which about 18% were non-productive. The later analysis used no new phenotypic data to find candidate immune exposures, relying instead on TCR beta sequences and their occurrence across donors. Using immunosequencing, the study profiled T cell repertoires from 666 subjects and related those repertoires to cytomegalovirus serostatus. Alongside the repertoire data, information on donor age, sex, ethnicity and CMV serostatus was compiled. The study aimed to test whether cataloging public T cell receptors could reveal signatures of past pathogen exposure. An earlier analysis of several hundred of the donors used high-throughput TCR beta sequencing to judge whether each TCR beta V gene segment behaved as functional or pseudogenic. The number of donors typed differed by locus, with about 629-630 for A, B, C, DRB1 and DQB1, about 500 for DQA1, 600 to 610 for DPA1, and around 460 for DPB1. Roughly 5 DR-DQ haplotypes were handled as single units for association and clustering, since linkage in the cohort was strong. All discovery cohort repertoires had been generated using a single sequencing platform. In addition to the first cohort of approximately 670 subjects, a separate validation cohort of 130 or so different subjects was used. The study combined high-throughput TCR immunosequencing, statistical association of individual TCRs with disease status, and machine learning to predict cytomegalovirus infection status. Both class I and class II loci were covered by HLA typing, at four-digit resolution. In a later genetic analysis, genome-wide SNP genotypes for about 55% of the roughly 670 donors were used, and that subset was treated as a discovery cohort. A later analysis re-analyzed previously published TCR beta repertoires from about 600 donors and added high-resolution HLA genotyping to study TCR occurrence patterns. Of the roughly 410 genotyped donors, more than 75% were placed in the genetic ancestry cluster associated with self-reported Caucasian donors.

Results and caveats for the whole study, not just this receptor: Some IMGT-functional V segments, including TRBV6-2 and TRBV6-3, could not be told apart with the 87-base-pair reads, so those segments were excluded. A later analysis associated about 16,000 TCR beta sequences with specific HLA alleles at a false discovery rate of 0.05. Because counts were too low, about 15 rarely observed V segments, including chromosome 9 orphons, were left out of the earlier analysis of 587 of the donors. Presence/absence analyses assumed roughly uniform sequencing depth across donors, an assumption that may not hold. Because some donors lacked HLA typing at each locus, the association tests relied only on the typed subset. Immune exposure information for the cohort was limited to CMV serostatus. A cluster of highly shared sequence variants was judged likely to be a technical artifact of the sequencing pipeline. Correlated functional status among segregating V segments might be attributable to linkage disequilibrium, but an unknown experimental factor could not be ruled out. This cohort had only TCR beta chains sequenced, and the lack of alpha or paired-chain data limited which features could be detected. Most TCR sequences were seen in very few donors, while some public TCRs were found in many individuals. Three of the identified cytomegalovirus-associated TCR beta chains were confirmed in vitro to be specific for cytomegalovirus antigens. In a later analysis, HLA-associated TCR beta chains were found to be more clonally expanded and to have lower generation probabilities than equally common non-associated chains. V-gene and J-gene trimming of TCR beta chains was associated with a missense DCLRE1C variant in a later genetic analysis, and the association was replicated in an independent cohort. The authors suggested that the approach could potentially be generalized to other disease states and immunological phenotypes. Several of the top co-occurrence clusters appeared to be linked to parvovirus B19, influenza, CMV and Epstein-Barr virus, according to a later analysis. The study listed over 150 TCR beta chains as associated with cytomegalovirus. A further reported finding was that TCR beta sequences accurately predicted the HLA-A and HLA-B alleles for most subjects in the first cohort. Most CMV-associated TCR beta chains appeared to be HLA-restricted in a later analysis, and the HLA associations seemed to be driven largely by CMV exposure. Compared with the approximately 720-donor mean, donors in an Asian-associated ancestry cluster had fewer N-insertions in productive TCRs, according to a later genetic analysis. In a later analysis, the rate of TCR association differed among HLA loci, with DRB1 alleles having the most associated TCRs and HLA-C alleles having the fewest. When HLA alleles, especially DR and DQ, strongly co-occurred, TCR associations were difficult to assign to individual alleles. An earlier analysis of approximately 590 of the donors showed that most TCR beta V segments appeared in productive rearrangements either about 87% or about 30% of the time, which broadly matched IMGT annotations. The classifier was reported to diagnose cytomegalovirus status with high specificity and sensitivity in both the original cohort and the validation cohort.

In total, roughly 670 healthy bone marrow donors made up the cohort. At the time of sampling, all cohort members were nominally healthy, though unrecorded immune exposures were likely present. The donor was CMV seronegative and was included in the group of 352 seronegative cohort members. A peripheral blood sample was provided by each donor, and peripheral blood mononuclear cells were used for TCR beta sequencing. The Qiagen DNeasy Blood Extraction Kit was used to extract genomic DNA from the blood cell samples. The chain is made from TRBV10-1 and TRBJ2-1; the D gene is possibly TRBD2, with 7 bases matching. The TCR originated in an older woman in good health and CMV-seronegative. Sequencing was done on a sample of PBMCs. The CDR3 in this case is CASYPRGPGGDEQFF. The nucleotide sequence reads TGCGCCAGTTACCCCCGGGGGCCGGGGGGCGATGAGCAGTTCTTC.